One sample yielded the 27 T cell receptor beta chains listed below, sequenced in a study of T cells in Graves' hyperthyroidism and ophthalmopathy. From RNA transcripts, TCR beta CDR3 regions were amplified. The HTBI primer set was used in a first-round RT-PCR of the TCR CDR3. From the multiplex PCR reads, TCRdb called clonotypes with MiXCR, one entry per CDR3 protein. The table lists approximately 600,000 distinct CDR3 sequences, roughly 13% of them singletons. The specimen was blood. The receptors derive from a woman in her 30s with Graves' hyperthyroidism that later progressed to Graves' ophthalmopathy.

The chain has TRBV19 and TRBJ1-2; a possible D gene is TRBD1 (6 bases). Germline assignment: CDR1 LNHDA and CDR2 SQIVND (reference sequence). V was shortened by 1 base and J by 4 bases, with 13 bases between the two germline ends. The CDR3 consists of 15 residues. The CDR3 loop reads CASSIGFLGAYGYTF. DNA of the CDR3: TGTGCCAGTAGTATAGGATTCTTGGGGGCCTATGGCTACACCTTC.

The rearrangement uses TRBV7-2 and TRBJ1-2; 8 bases match TRBD1. The CDR3 spans 14 residues. V was pared by 1 base and J by 6 bases, with 4 bases of the junction left unmatched. Germline CDR1 SGHTA, CDR2 FQGNSA. The CDR3 bases are TGTGCCAGCAGCTTAGACAGGGGGGAGAATGGCTACACCTTC. Amino acid sequence: CASSLDRGENGYTF. The full variable domain, with the rest looked up from reference TRBV7-2 and TRBJ1-2, is GAGVSQSPSNKVTEKGKDVELRCDPISGHTALYWYRQSLGQGLEFLIYFQGNSAPDKSGLPSDRFSAERTGGSVSTLTIQRTQQEDSAVYLCASSLDRGENGYTFGSGTRLTVV.

Ten or more counts support this clonotype. The gene calls are TRBV2 and TRBJ2-1, with D perhaps TRBD2 (7 bases). This CDR3 spans 15 amino acids. Germline V gene sequence: CDR1 SNHLY, CDR2 FYNNEI. V shed 8 bases and J shed 4 bases, with 18 bases lying between them. The CDR3 here is CASGGGGGLYNEQFF. The DNA of the CDR3 is TGTGCCAGCGGGGGGGGCGGCGGGTTATACAATGAGCAGTTCTTC.

This clonotype came up many times. The rearrangement joins TRBV11-3 to TRBJ2-2, with D tentatively TRBD1 (5 bases). Trimming removed 6 bases at V and 3 bases at J, with 8 bases between. Germline V gene sequence: CDR1 SGHNT, CDR2 YENEEA. The CDR3 runs 13 residues. CDR3 bases: TGTGCCAGCAGTTTACAGGACACCGGGGAGCTGTTTTTT. Protein sequence: CASSLQDTGELFF.

This clonotype has a handful of counts. The chain has TRBV5-6 and TRBJ1-5, with TRBD1 matching 7 bases. With V trimmed by 5 bases and J by 5 bases, 7 bases remained unmatched. This CDR3 contains 14 residues. In germline, CDR1 is SGHDT, CDR2 YYEEEE. Here the CDR3 reads CASSLLRGDQPQHF. DNA for the CDR3: TGTGCCAGCAGTCTCCTCAGGGGGGATCAGCCCCAGCATTTT. Variable domain in full (rest from reference TRBV5-6 and TRBJ1-5): DAGVTQSPTHLIKTRGQQVTLRCSPKSGHDTVSWYQQALGQGPQFIFQYYEEEERQRGNFPDRFSGHQFPNYSSELNVNALLLGDSALYLCASSLLRGDQPQHFGDGTRLSIL.

This clonotype was picked up many times. V gene TRBV7-9 combines with J gene TRBJ2-1; no clear D. Germline CDR1 SEHNR, CDR2 FQNEAQ (reference sequence). The CDR3 spans 13 residues. V dropped 7 bases and J dropped 14 bases, with 21 bases sitting between them. CDR3 sequence reads: CASTPQSRAYKFF. The DNA for the CDR3 is TGTGCCAGCACTCCTCAAAGCCGGGCTTACAAGTTCTTC.

For the CDR3, the DNA is TGTGCCATCGGGGGGGCGGAAGGACGAGAAGAGACCCAGTACTTC. Translated: CAIGGAEGREETQYF. V and J are TRBV10-3 and TRBJ2-5; possible D gene TRBD2, 7 bases. Germline values: CDR1 ENHRY, CDR2 SYGVKD. V lost 8 bases to trimming and J lost 3 bases, with 19 bases between them. The length of the CDR3 is 15 residues.

This clonotype has just a few counts. This chain connects TRBV5-4 to TRBJ1-1; a weak D match, TRBD1 (5 bases). V dropped 6 bases and J dropped 4 bases, with 13 bases sitting between them. The CDR3 runs 13 residues. CDR1 SGHNT and CDR2 YYREEE come from the germline V gene (reference sequence). The CDR3 here is CASTSWGGTEAFF. CDR3 sequence (DNA): TGTGCCAGCACCTCCTGGGGCGGCACTGAAGCTTTCTTT.

This clonotype was counted at least ten times. The chain combines TRBV20-1 with TRBJ1-2; a possible D gene is TRBD1 (6 bases). Germline-derived CDR1 and CDR2 are DFQATT and SNEGSKA (reference sequence). Between the trimmed V and J ends, which lost 4 bases and 1 base, there was a span of 10 bases. The CDR3 totals 13 residues. In nucleotides, the CDR3 is TGCAGTGCTACGCGGACAGATAACTATGGCTACACCTTC. Translating gives CSATRTDNYGYTF.

This clonotype was recorded at least ten times. This chain connects TRBV20-1 to TRBJ2-5; 11 bases map to TRBD2. CDR3 length: 15 amino acids. J lost 1 base, V lost 5 bases, and 6 bases had no gene match. Germline V gene data show CDR1 as DFQATT and CDR2 as SNEGSKA (reference sequence). For the CDR3, the DNA is TGCAGTGCTGGACTAGCGGGCGATTTCCAAGAGACCCAGTACTTC. Its protein product is CSAGLAGDFQETQYF.

This clonotype was observed a few times. The chain links TRBV9 to TRBJ2-1; 9 bases are a match to TRBD2. The CDR3 runs 15 residues. J was trimmed by 6 bases and V by 1 base; bases with no gene match: 5. CDR1 SGDLS and CDR2 YYNGEE come from the germline V gene. CDR3 bases: TGTGCCAGCAGCGTACAGGTAGCGGGAGTCAATGAGCAGTTCTTC. Protein: CASSVQVAGVNEQFF. Based on the CDR3 plus reference TRBV9 and TRBJ2-1, the full variable domain is DSGVTQTPKHLITATGQRVTLRCSPRSGDLSVYWYQQSLDQGLQFLIQYYNGEERAKGNILERFSAQQFPDLHSELNLSSLELGDSALYFCASSVQVAGVNEQFFGPGTRLTVL.

This clonotype was detected many times. The V and J genes are TRBV7-9 and TRBJ2-1, with D possibly TRBD1 on 5 matching bases. In germline, CDR1 is SEHNR, CDR2 FQNEAQ (reference sequence). The CDR3 runs 15 residues. Trimming took 5 bases from V and 8 from J, leaving 19 bases between them. The CDR3 sequence is CASSRHAQGADEQFF. CDR3 nucleotide sequence: TGTGCCAGCAGCCGCCACGCGCAGGGCGCGGATGAGCAGTTCTTC.

Ten or more counts support this clonotype. J is TRBJ1-2 and V is TRBV6-2 or TRBV6-3; no reliable D call. This CDR3 comprises 13 residues. Per germline, CDR1 MNHEY and CDR2 SVGEGT. Trimming pared 3 bases from V and 5 bases from J, leaving 10 bases between. The CDR3 reads CASSYRDSYGYTF. The CDR3, as DNA: TGTGCCAGCAGTTATAGAGACTCTTATGGCTACACCTTC.

The sample holds a few counts of this clonotype. V gene TRBV7-3 combines with J gene TRBJ2-7, with D perhaps TRBD2 (6 bases). The CDR3 totals 15 residues. V lost 3 bases and J 0 bases, leaving 12 bases between the germline ends. CDR1 and CDR2 from the germline V gene are SGHTA and FQGTGA. CDR3 residues: CASSLMGGDSYEQYF. The CDR3 nucleotides read TGTGCCAGCAGCTTGATGGGGGGAGACTCCTACGAGCAGTACTTC.

There are many counts of this clonotype. The chain joins TRBV15 to TRBJ2-2; 8 nucleotides line up with TRBD2. This CDR3 has 17 amino acids. Germline V gives CDR1 LNHNV, CDR2 YYDKDF (reference sequence). The trim removed 1 base at V and 2 bases at J, leaving 6 bases unmatched. The CDR3 DNA follows: TGTGCCACCAGCAGAGGGTTTAGCGGGGCCAACACCGGGGAGCTGTTTTTT. Its protein product is CATSRGFSGANTGELFF.

The genes are TRBV28 and TRBJ1-1; no definite D call. The CDR3 extends over 13 amino acids. Looked up from germline, CDR1 is MDHEN and CDR2 is SYDVKM. Trimming removed 6 bases from V and 6 bases from J, with 14 bases in between. The CDR3 sequence: CASSSHSGPEAFF. The CDR3, as DNA: TGTGCCAGCAGCTCACACTCGGGCCCTGAAGCTTTCTTT.

This chain joins TRBV11-2 and TRBJ1-3; no definite D call. V was pared by 3 bases and J by 0 bases, with 12 bases between. The CDR3 runs to 16 residues. Per the germline V gene, CDR1 is SGHAT and CDR2 is FQNNGV. CDR3 in DNA: TGTGCCAGCAGCTTTAACAGCTTTTTCTCTGGAAACACCATATATTTT. Its protein is CASSFNSFFSGNTIYF.

This clonotype was counted at least ten times. The rearrangement joins TRBV28 to TRBJ2-5, with TRBD1 matching over 9 bases. The CDR3 length is 14 residues. The trim removed 10 bases at V and 5 bases at J, leaving 11 bases unmatched. Per the germline V gene, CDR1 is MDHEN and CDR2 is SYDVKM. This CDR3 is CATSPPDRGETQYF. In DNA, the CDR3 is TGTGCCACCTCTCCTCCGGACAGGGGTGAGACCCAGTACTTC.

There are many counts of this clonotype. This rearrangement joins TRBV30 to TRBJ1-1, with a possible D match to TRBD1 (5 bases). Germline V gene sequence: CDR1 GTSNPN, CDR2 SVGIG (reference sequence). The CDR3 loop spans 14 amino acids. The ends were cut back, 3 bases at V and 0 bases at J, with 11 bases in the middle. The CDR3: CAWSWGEVNTEAFF. DNA of the CDR3: TGTGCCTGGAGCTGGGGGGAGGTGAACACTGAAGCTTTCTTT.

This clonotype was seen a few times. The DNA for the CDR3 is TGTGCCAGCAGCGGAAAGGCTCTAGCGGGAGGGAGGGCGGAGACCCAGTACTTC. Residues: CASSGKALAGGRAETQYF. The rearrangement links TRBV11-3 to TRBJ2-5; 12 nucleotides align to TRBD2. The CDR3 loop spans 18 amino acids. CDR1 SGHNT and CDR2 YENEEA come from the germline V gene. With V trimmed by 5 bases and J by 5 bases, 15 bases remained unmatched.

This clonotype was observed many times. This chain links TRBV12-3 or TRBV12-4 with TRBJ1-1; D might be TRBD1 (5 bases). The CDR3 totals 14 residues. V gave up 3 bases and J gave up 9 bases, with 17 bases separating them. CDR3 protein: CASSFNHEQVKAFF. CDR3 nucleotides: TGTGCCAGCAGTTTTAACCACGAACAGGTTAAAGCTTTCTTT.

Many counts were recorded for this clonotype. The rearrangement joins TRBV6-1 to TRBJ1-2; a possible D gene is TRBD1 (5 bases). The CDR3 extends over 13 amino acids. Germline V lookup: CDR1 MNHNS, CDR2 SASEGT. V was clipped by 7 bases and J by 8 bases, with 17 bases between them. CDR3 DNA: TGTGCCAGCAAGCGTGCGGGGGTGCTCGGCTACACCTTC. Protein sequence: CASKRAGVLGYTF.

This clonotype was seen repeatedly, ten times or more. This chain uses TRBV5-1 with TRBJ2-3; perhaps TRBD2 as D (6 bases). Germline V gene sequence: CDR1 SGHRS, CDR2 YFSETQ. The CDR3 is made up of 15 amino acids. Trimming shortened V by 2 bases and J by 2 bases, and 12 bases separated the two germline ends. This chain's CDR3 is CASSFWSGDTDTQYF. The CDR3 region has the DNA TGCGCCAGCAGCTTTTGGTCGGGAGACACAGATACGCAGTATTTT.

This clonotype was recorded many times. The chain carries TRBV6-1 and TRBJ1-5; D gene ambiguous. The germline CDR1 and CDR2 sequences are MNHNS and SASEGT. This CDR3 contains 16 residues. V shed 0 bases and J shed 0 bases, with 9 bases lying between them. The CDR3 region is CASSEAEADSNQPQHF. DNA of the CDR3: TGTGCCAGCAGTGAAGCAGAGGCCGATAGCAATCAGCCCCAGCATTTT.

Ten or more counts support this clonotype. This sequence joins TRBV20-1 and TRBJ2-7; TRBD2 agrees at 12 bases. This CDR3 spans 13 amino acids. The germline CDR1 and CDR2 sequences are DFQATT and SNEGSKA (reference sequence). V lost 5 bases, J lost 6 bases, and 5 bases stayed unmatched. CDR3 bases: TGCAGTGCTCAGACTAGCGGGAGAGGCGAGCAGTACTTC. This gives the protein CSAQTSGRGEQYF.

Ten or more counts support this clonotype. This chain's CDR3 is CASSASPTGNGYTF. The CDR3 DNA sequence: TGTGCCAGCAGCGCCAGCCCCACAGGGAATGGCTACACCTTC. The rearrangement uses TRBV9 and TRBJ1-2, with D possibly TRBD1 on 6 matching bases. The CDR3 runs to 14 residues. The V gene's germline CDR1 is SGDLS and CDR2 YYNGEE. The ends were cut back, 3 bases at V and 6 bases at J, with 15 bases in the middle.

The CDR3 coding sequence is TGTGCCAGTAGTCCGGGTGGACAGGGCTACGAGCAGTACTTC. It yields the protein CASSPGGQGYEQYF. This chain uses TRBV19 with TRBJ2-7, with 8 bases aligning to TRBD1. Trimming removed 5 bases from V and 3 bases from J; junction bases left unmatched: 6. The CDR3 has 14 amino acids. Germline V CDR1 and CDR2: LNHDA, SQIVND (reference sequence).